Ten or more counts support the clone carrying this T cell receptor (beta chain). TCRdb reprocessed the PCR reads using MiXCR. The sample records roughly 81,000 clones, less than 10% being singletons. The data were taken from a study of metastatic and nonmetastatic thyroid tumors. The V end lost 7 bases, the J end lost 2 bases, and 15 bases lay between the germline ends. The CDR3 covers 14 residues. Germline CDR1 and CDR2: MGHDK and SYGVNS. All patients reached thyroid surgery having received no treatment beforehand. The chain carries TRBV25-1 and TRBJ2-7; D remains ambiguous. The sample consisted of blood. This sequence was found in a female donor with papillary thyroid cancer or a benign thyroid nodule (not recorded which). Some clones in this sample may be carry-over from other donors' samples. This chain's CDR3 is CASIAVNGAYEQYF. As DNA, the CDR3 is TGTGCCAGCATTGCAGTAAATGGGGCCTACGAGCAGTACTTC.